Following are 18 T cell receptor beta chains from one sample sequenced in a study of neurological immune-mediated disorders. TCRdb redid the calling of the 5' RACE reads with MiXCR, one entry per CDR3 protein. The sample yields roughly 70,000 distinct CDR3 sequences, 5.2% seen once. Material: PBMCs. The receptors come from a woman under 40 with multiple sclerosis.

The chain uses TRBV9 and TRBJ1-1, with D tentatively TRBD1 (6 bases). Deletions cut 3 bases from V and 2 bases from J, with 8 bases between. The germline V gene encodes CDR1 SGDLS and CDR2 YYNGEE. The CDR3 sequence is 13 residues long. The CDR3 loop reads CASSADSNTEAFF. The CDR3 region has the DNA TGTGCCAGCAGCGCGGACAGCAACACTGAAGCTTTCTTT.

This chain connects TRBV20-1 to TRBJ2-7; D is unclear. The CDR3 extends over 14 amino acids. Germline V gene sequence: CDR1 DFQATT, CDR2 SNEGSKA (reference sequence). V was clipped by 1 base and J by 4 bases, with 14 bases between them. CDR3 nucleotides: TGCAGTGCTAGAGGCCGGACCGGGCGTTACGAGCAGTACTTC. It translates to CSARGRTGRYEQYF.

This clonotype has a handful of counts. J is TRBJ1-1 and V is TRBV5-1; D gene ambiguous. The CDR3 has 13 amino acids. Germline loops: CDR1 SGHRS, CDR2 YFSETQ. The ends were cut back, 1 base at V and 6 bases at J, with 10 bases in the middle. As DNA, the CDR3 is TGCGCCAGCAGCTTGACGCGGGGTTCTGAAGCTTTCTTT. It yields the protein CASSLTRGSEAFF.

Many counts were recorded for this clonotype. The rearrangement uses TRBV5-1 and TRBJ1-5, with 11 bases identical to TRBD1. V lost 4 bases, J lost 4 bases, and 7 bases stayed unmatched. CDR3 size: 16 residues. CDR1 is SGHRS and CDR2 is YFSETQ in the germline V gene. The CDR3 sequence is CASSLMDRGRNQPQHF. CDR3 in DNA: TGCGCCAGCAGCCTAATGGACAGGGGGCGGAATCAGCCCCAGCATTTT.

The chain has TRBV29-1 and TRBJ1-1; 10 bases align to TRBD1. The CDR3 totals 14 residues. Germline-derived CDR1 and CDR2 are SQVTM and ANQGSEA. The junction had 5 bases not matched to a gene; V was cut back by 5 bases and J by 2 bases. Here the CDR3 DNA reads TGCAGCGTTCAGACAGGGGGCGTAAACACTGAAGCTTTCTTT. Translating gives CSVQTGGVNTEAFF.

This clonotype was found many times. This chain links TRBV5-1 with TRBJ2-1; D gene uncertain. The germline V gene encodes CDR1 SGHRS and CDR2 YFSETQ. The CDR3 contains 15 residues. With 0 bases removed from V and 4 bases from J, the gap between germline ends came to 11 bases. The CDR3 region has the DNA TGCGCCAGCAGCTTGGATGGCAGGCCGTACAATGAGCAGTTCTTC. It encodes CASSLDGRPYNEQFF.

This clonotype has only a few counts. This could be a read error, since a much larger clone is one nucleotide away. The chain combines TRBV7-3 with TRBJ2-1; unclear D gene. Germline CDR1 SGHTA, CDR2 FQGTGA. This CDR3 region has 11 residues. Trimming cost V 6 bases and J 5 bases, with 5 bases left between them. This CDR3 is CASRFDNEQFF. CDR3 sequence (DNA): TGTGCCAGCAGATTCGACAATGAGCAGTTCTTC.

This clonotype was counted ten times or more. J is TRBJ2-2 and V is TRBV20-1, with a weak D call TRBD1 (5 bases). Deletions cut 1 base from V and 1 base from J, with 7 bases between. The CDR3 spans 14 residues. The germline V gene encodes CDR1 DFQATT and CDR2 SNEGSKA (reference sequence). The CDR3 region is CSARGQWNTGELFF. CDR3 DNA sequence: TGCAGTGCTAGAGGACAGTGGAACACCGGGGAGCTGTTTTTT.

This clonotype has a handful of counts. The chain uses TRBV12-3 or TRBV12-4 and TRBJ2-1; 7 bases match TRBD1. V trimming: 2 bases; J trimming: 0 bases; junction bases outside the gene matches: 1. CDR3 size: 15 residues. CDR3 residues: CASSLNRGSYNEQFF. The DNA of the CDR3 is TGTGCCAGCAGTTTAAACAGGGGCTCCTACAATGAGCAGTTCTTC.

About this clonotype: A much bigger clone sits one base away, suggesting this may be a read error. V is TRBV5-1 and J is TRBJ1-2; tentative D call: TRBD1 (5 bases). Germline CDR1 is SGHRS and CDR2 is YFSETQ. There are 15 residues in the CDR3. The germline V and J ends were trimmed by 0 bases and 6 bases, with 15 bases remaining between them. The CDR3 reads CASSLEGRTGDGYTF. CDR3 bases: TGCGCCAGCAGCTTGGAGGGACGGACCGGAGATGGCTACACCTTC. Based on the CDR3 plus reference TRBV5-1 and TRBJ1-2, the full variable domain is KAGVTQTPRYLIKTRGQQVTLSCSPISGHRSVSWYQQTPGQGLQFLFEYFSETQRNKGNFPGRFSGRQFSNSRSEMNVSTLELGDSALYLCASSLEGRTGDGYTFGSGTRLTVV.

V gene TRBV5-5 combines with J gene TRBJ2-6; unclear D gene. Germline V gene data show CDR1 as SGHKS and CDR2 as YYEKEE (reference sequence). This CDR3 comprises 16 residues. V was trimmed by 4 bases and J by 2 bases, leaving 13 bases between them. For the CDR3, the DNA is TGTGCCAGCAGCGCCCCGATTCGGACTGGGGCCAACGTCCTGACTTTC. Amino acid sequence: CASSAPIRTGANVLTF.

The V and J genes are TRBV15 and TRBJ2-7; possible D gene TRBD1, 6 bases. The CDR3 length is 17 residues. Trimming left V 0 bases short and J 3 bases short, with 18 bases between. CDR1 is LNHNV, CDR2 YYDKDF, per germline (reference sequence). CDR3 sequence: CATSRDLRGRSIYEQYF. CDR3 bases: TGTGCCACCAGCAGAGATCTCAGGGGAAGGTCTATCTACGAGCAGTACTTC.

This clonotype was seen many times. The chain carries TRBV28 and TRBJ1-4; D remains ambiguous. Germline V gene lookup returns CDR1 MDHEN and CDR2 SYDVKM. Trimming took 1 base from V and 3 from J, leaving 9 bases between them. CDR3 length equals 15 residues. Here the CDR3 reads CASSLSGSPNEKLFF. The CDR3 DNA follows: TGTGCCAGCAGTTTATCGGGCAGCCCTAATGAAAAACTGTTTTTT.

A remark on this clonotype: This may come from a read error, since a much larger clone is one base off. In nucleotides, the CDR3 is TGTGCCATCAAGGGGGGGAGTTTGATCTCCGATACGCAGTATTTT. It encodes CAIKGGSLISDTQYF. This rearrangement joins TRBV10-3 to TRBJ2-3; tentative D call: TRBD2 (7 bases). The germline CDR1 and CDR2 sequences are ENHRY and SYGVKD. CDR3 size: 15 residues. The ends were cut back, 7 bases at V and 6 bases at J, with 20 bases in the middle.

The sample holds a few counts of this clonotype. The V and J genes are TRBV6-1 and TRBJ1-6; D is possibly TRBD1 (6 bases). CDR3 length: 16 residues. Germline values: CDR1 MNHNS, CDR2 SASEGT. Trimming took off 0 bases at V and 9 bases at J, with 15 bases between the two ends. CDR3 nucleotides: TGTGCCAGCAGTGAAGCTCATGGGGGCGAGATTTCACCCCTCCACTTT. It encodes CASSEAHGGEISPLHF.

Concerning this clonotype itself: A read error may explain this, as a much larger clone is one base away. The J gene is TRBJ1-5, the V gene TRBV9, with no clear D. Germline V gene data show CDR1 as SGDLS and CDR2 as YYNGEE. This CDR3 has 14 amino acids. Trimming stripped 3 bases from V and 8 bases from J, with 15 bases between. CDR3 DNA sequence: TGTGCCAGCAGCGCGGGGTCCGGTAATAAGCCCCAGCATTTT. It encodes CASSAGSGNKPQHF.

This clonotype was counted many times. V gene TRBV6-5 combines with J gene TRBJ1-6; D uncertain. Germline CDR1 reads MNHEY; CDR2 reads SVGAGI. Trimming took 7 bases from V and 5 from J, leaving 12 bases between them. CDR3 length: 14 residues. CDR3 loop: CASTRDHNNSPLHF. DNA of the CDR3: TGTGCCAGCACGCGGGATCACAATAATTCACCCCTCCACTTT.

This clonotype occurred many times. The chain joins TRBV7-3 to TRBJ2-5; D is unclear. Trimming left V 5 bases short and J 2 bases short, with 9 bases between. Germline CDR1 reads SGHTA; CDR2 reads FQGTGA. CDR3 length equals 13 residues. In nucleotides, the CDR3 is TGTGCCAGCAGCCCACGCCCTCAAGAGACCCAGTACTTC. Protein sequence: CASSPRPQETQYF.